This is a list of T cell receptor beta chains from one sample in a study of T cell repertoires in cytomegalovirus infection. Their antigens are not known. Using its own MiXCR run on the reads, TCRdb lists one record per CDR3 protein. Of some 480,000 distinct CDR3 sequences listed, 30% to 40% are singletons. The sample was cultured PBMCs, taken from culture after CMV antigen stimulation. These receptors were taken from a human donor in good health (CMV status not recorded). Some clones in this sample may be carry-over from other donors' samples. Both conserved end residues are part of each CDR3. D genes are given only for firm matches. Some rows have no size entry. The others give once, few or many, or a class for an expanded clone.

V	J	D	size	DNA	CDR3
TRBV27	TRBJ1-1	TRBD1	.	TGTGCCAGCAGCCGTCCGCATCTACAGGGGACGGGCACTGAAGCTTTCTTT	CASSRPHLQGTGTEAFF
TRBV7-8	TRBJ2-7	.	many	TGTGCCAGCAGCAAACGGGGAGACAGATACTACGAGCAGTACTTC	CASSKRGDRYYEQYF
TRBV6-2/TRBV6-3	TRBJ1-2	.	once	TGTGCCAGCAGTTACCATAACGGGAGAACCCCATTTTATGGCTACACCTTC	CASSYHNGRTPFYGYTF
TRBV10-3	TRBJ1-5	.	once	TGTGCCACAAGAGGGGCAGGGAGATGGCAGCCCCAGCATTTT	CATRGAGRWQPQHF
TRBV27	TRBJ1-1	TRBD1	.	TGTGCCAGCAGTTTCACCATCATGCCGGGACAGGGGGCGAACACTGAAGCTTTCTTT	CASSFTIMPGQGANTEAFF
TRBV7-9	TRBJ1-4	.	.	TGTGCCAGCAGCCTAGCCCCGGTTGGCAGGGCAACTAATGAAAAACTGTTTTTT	CASSLAPVGRATNEKLFF
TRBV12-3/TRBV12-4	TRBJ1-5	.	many	TGTGCCAGCAGTCTACAGGGTCAGCCCCAGCATTTT	CASSLQGQPQHF
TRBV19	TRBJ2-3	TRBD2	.	TGTGCCAGTAGTAGGGCTAGCGGACAAAATCGGGATACGCAGTATTTT	CASSRASGQNRDTQYF
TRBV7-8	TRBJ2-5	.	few	TGTGCCAGCAGCTCCGACAGAACCCAAGAGACCCAGTACTTC	CASSSDRTQETQYF
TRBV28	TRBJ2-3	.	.	TGTGCCAGCATGAAGGGAGACGGAGATACGCAGTATTTT	CASMKGDGDTQYF
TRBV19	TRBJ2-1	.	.	TGTGCCAGTACCCCTGGGGTAGCAATCTACAATGAGCAGTTCTTC	CASTPGVAIYNEQFF
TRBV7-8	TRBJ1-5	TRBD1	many	TGTGCCAGCAGCTTAAACAAACAGGGGAATCAGCCCCAGCATTTT	CASSLNKQGNQPQHF
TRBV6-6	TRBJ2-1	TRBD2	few	TGTGCCAGCATTCTTTTTACTAGCGGGGGCACTGAGCAGTTCTTC	CASILFTSGGTEQFF
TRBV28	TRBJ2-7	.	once	TGTGCCAGCAACCAGATCCGGGGTCTCTACGAGCAGTACTTC	CASNQIRGLYEQYF
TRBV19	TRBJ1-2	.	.	TGTGCCAGTAGTACAGACACGACAGCCCAGAGTTTCGGGATGTGGGGCTACACCTTC	CASSTDTTAQSFGMWGYTF
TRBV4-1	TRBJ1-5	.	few	TGCGCCAGCAGCCAGCAGGGATGGGGATATCAGCCCCAGCATTTT	CASSQQGWGYQPQHF
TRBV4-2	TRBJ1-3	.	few	TGTGCCAGCAGCCAGCCACCGGGACAAAGCTCTGGAAACACCATATATTTT	CASSQPPGQSSGNTIYF
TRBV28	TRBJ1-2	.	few	TGTGCCAGCAGGGTAGGGGGGGATGCCTATGGCTACACCTTC	CASRVGGDAYGYTF
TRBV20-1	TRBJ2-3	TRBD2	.	TGCAGTGCTAGAGATCGACTAGCGGGGTTCACAGATACGCAGTATTTT	CSARDRLAGFTDTQYF
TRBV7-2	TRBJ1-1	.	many	TGTGCCAGCAGCTTTAGTAAAACTTTCTTT	CASSFSKTFF
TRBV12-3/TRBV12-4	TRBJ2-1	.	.	TGTGCCAGCAGTTATGGGGGCATACAGTTCTTC	CASSYGGIQFF
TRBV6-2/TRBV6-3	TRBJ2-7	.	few	TGTGCCAGCAGTTATGATGGAGGTACATCCTACGAGCAGTACTTC	CASSYDGGTSYEQYF
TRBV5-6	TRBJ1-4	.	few	TGTGCCAGCAGCCCGGCAGTCCCTAATGAAAAACTGTTTTTT	CASSPAVPNEKLFF
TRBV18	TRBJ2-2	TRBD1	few	TGTGCCAGCTCACCGGGACAGGTGACCGGGGAGCTGTTTTTT	CASSPGQVTGELFF
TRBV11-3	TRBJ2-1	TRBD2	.	TGTGCCAGCAGCTCTTCGAGCGGGAGCAGTGAGCAGTTCTTC	CASSSSSGSSEQFF
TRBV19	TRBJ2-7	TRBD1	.	TGTGCCAGTAGTATAGCGGACAGGGGGCCCGAGAGCTCCTACGAGCAGTACTTC	CASSIADRGPESSYEQYF
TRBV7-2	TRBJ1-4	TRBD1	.	TGTGCCAGCAGCAGGGACAGCACAACTAATGAAAAACTGTTTTTT	CASSRDSTTNEKLFF
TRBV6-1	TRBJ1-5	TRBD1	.	TGTGCCAGCAGCCGACAGGGGGGTTCGAGCAATCAGCCCCAGCATTTT	CASSRQGGSSNQPQHF
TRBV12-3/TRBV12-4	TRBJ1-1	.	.	TGTGCCAGCAGTCCGGCGACAGTGAACACTGAAGCTTTCTTT	CASSPATVNTEAFF
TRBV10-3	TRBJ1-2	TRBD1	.	TGTGCCATCAGGGGACAGGGGAGCAATGGCTACACCTTC	CAIRGQGSNGYTF
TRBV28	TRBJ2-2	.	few	TGTGCCACCCGAGATCCGAACACCGGGGAGCTGTTTTTT	CATRDPNTGELFF
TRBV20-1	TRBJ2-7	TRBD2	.	TGCAGTGCTAGAGCTGGGACTAGCGGGAACTACGAGCAGTACTTC	CSARAGTSGNYEQYF
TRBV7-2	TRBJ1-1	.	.	TGTGCCAGCAGACAGGGACATATGAACACTGAAGCTTTCTTT	CASRQGHMNTEAFF
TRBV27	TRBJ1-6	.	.	TGTGCCAGCAGTGGGGGAGTAGGGGTAGTTTCACCCCTCCACTTT	CASSGGVGVVSPLHF
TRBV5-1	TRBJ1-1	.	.	TGCGCCAGCAGCTTGGCACAGGAGTACACTGAAGCTTTCTTT	CASSLAQEYTEAFF
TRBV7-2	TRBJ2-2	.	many	TGTGCCAGCAGCTTAGTCGGGGAGCTGTTTTTT	CASSLVGELFF
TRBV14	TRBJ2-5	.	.	TGTGCCAGCAGCCAAGAAAGGGGGTCTTATGGGGAGACCCAGTACTTC	CASSQERGSYGETQYF
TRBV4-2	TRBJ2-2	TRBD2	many	TGTGCCAGCAGCCAAGAAGCGGGAGGGCCCGGGGAGCTGTTTTTT	CASSQEAGGPGELFF
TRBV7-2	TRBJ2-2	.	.	TGTGCCAGCAGCCCCGGGGGGCCGCACACCGGGGAGCTGTTTTTT	CASSPGGPHTGELFF
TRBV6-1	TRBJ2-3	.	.	TGTGCCAGCAGTGAAAGGACAGTGTCGGGGAGTTTTTACGCAGATACGCAGTATTTT	CASSERTVSGSFYADTQYF
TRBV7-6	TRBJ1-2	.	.	TGTGCCAGCAGCCCGGTTAGGAAAAACTATGGCTACACCTTC	CASSPVRKNYGYTF
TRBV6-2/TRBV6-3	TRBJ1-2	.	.	TGTGCCAGCAGTTACCCTCCGACAGTCACTACTAACTATGGCTACACCTTC	CASSYPPTVTTNYGYTF
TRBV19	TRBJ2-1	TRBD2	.	TGTGCCAGTAGTATAGTCCCGATGAGCGGGAGGGCAAATGAGCAGTTCTTC	CASSIVPMSGRANEQFF
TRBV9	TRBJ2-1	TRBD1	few	TGTGCCAGCAGCCCCTCGACAGGGTCGGTTGTCAATGAGCAGTTCTTC	CASSPSTGSVVNEQFF
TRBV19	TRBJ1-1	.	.	TGTGCCAGTAGTATCGGCCAGGGAGGCCAGGGCACTGAAGCTTTCTTT	CASSIGQGGQGTEAFF
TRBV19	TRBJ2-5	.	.	TGTGCCAGTAGTCCCTCAGGGCAGGGGGGAGAGACCCAGTACTTC	CASSPSGQGGETQYF
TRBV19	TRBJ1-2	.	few	TGTGCCAGTAGTCCGGGCCTGACGGCCTATGGCTACACCTTC	CASSPGLTAYGYTF
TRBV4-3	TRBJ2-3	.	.	TGCGCCAGCAGCCAAGATATGAATACGCAGTATTTT	CASSQDMNTQYF
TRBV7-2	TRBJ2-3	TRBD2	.	TGTGCCAGCAGCGCCTTACTAAGCGGGATCCCAGATACGCAGTATTTT	CASSALLSGIPDTQYF
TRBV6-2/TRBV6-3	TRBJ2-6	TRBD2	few	TGTGCCAGCAGGGGAGGGGACTCTGGGGCCAACGTCCTGACTTTC	CASRGGDSGANVLTF
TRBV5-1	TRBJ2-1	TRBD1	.	TGCGCCAGCAGCGGTATTGGACAGGGCGTCAATGAGCAGTTCTTC	CASSGIGQGVNEQFF
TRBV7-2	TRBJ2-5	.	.	TGTGCCAGCCAAGGACTGCAAGAGACCCAGTACTTC	CASQGLQETQYF
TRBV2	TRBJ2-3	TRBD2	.	TGTGCCAGCAGGGGCGGGAGGACCGATACGCAGTATTTT	CASRGGRTDTQYF
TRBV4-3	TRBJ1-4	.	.	TGCGCCAGCAGCCAAGATACGGAGCGAAAACTGTTTTTT	CASSQDTERKLFF
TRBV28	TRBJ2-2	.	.	TGTGCCAGCATCGGGAATCTCGCACTTCACACCGGGGAGCTGTTTTTT	CASIGNLALHTGELFF
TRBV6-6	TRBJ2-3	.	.	TGTGCCACCTGCTTTCACGCCCCCACAGATACGCAGTATTTT	CATCFHAPTDTQYF
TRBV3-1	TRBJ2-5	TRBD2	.	TGTGCCAGCAGCCAAGTGCGGGGGGGCCAAGAGACCCAGTACTTC	CASSQVRGGQETQYF